These T cell receptor beta chains were read from a single sample in a study of shared T cell receptors in the human thymus. Sequencing used immunoSEQ multiplex PCR; TCRdb keeps in-frame clones, though not all of them. The sample records over 650,000 clones, around 87% being singletons. The same sample was also studied in work on human thymus T cells.

The source material was thymocytes. Every receptor here comes from a boy younger than two with a congenital heart defect. CDR3s include the opening cysteine and the closing phenylalanine or tryptophan. Each record gives: CDR3 length, clone size, V gene, J gene, D gene, CDR3 protein, CDR3 DNA. A D gene is named only where the DNA matches it firmly. Clone size is not always given. Where it is, it says once, few, many or a class for expanded clones.

16	-	TRBV28	TRBJ2-7	TRBD2	CASTLRGASGRTEQYF	TGTGCCAGCACCCTTAGGGGGGCTAGCGGGAGAACCGAGCAGTACTTC
13	-	TRBV6-1	TRBJ2-1	-	CATWAGAYNEQFF	TGTGCCACCTGGGCCGGGGCCTACAATGAGCAGTTCTTC
17	-	TRBV28	TRBJ1-1	TRBD1	CASSPSGQVPMNTEAFF	TGTGCCAGCAGTCCCAGCGGACAGGTTCCCATGAACACTGAAGCTTTCTTT
15	-	TRBV28	TRBJ1-1	TRBD1	CASSLCGGQGGEAFF	TGTGCCAGCAGTTTATGCGGTGGACAGGGGGGGGAAGCTTTCTTT
16	-	TRBV28	TRBJ2-2	TRBD1	CASSFEGAEGTGELFF	TGTGCCAGCAGTTTTGAGGGGGCCGAGGGCACCGGGGAGCTGTTTTTT
16	-	TRBV7-9	TRBJ2-2	TRBD2	CASSGRLAGDTGELFF	TGTGCCAGCAGCGGTCGACTAGCGGGAGACACCGGGGAGCTGTTTTTT
17	-	TRBV11-2	TRBJ1-3	TRBD1	CASSLGPGGVSGNTIYF	TGTGCCAGCAGCTTAGGGCCAGGGGGCGTCTCTGGAAACACCATATATTTT
15	-	TRBV28	TRBJ1-1	-	CASSLSARPHTEAFF	TGTGCCAGCAGTTTATCTGCCAGGCCCCACACTGAAGCTTTCTTT
13	few	TRBV4-3	TRBJ2-7	-	CASSKKGGYEQYF	TGCGCCAGTAGCAAGAAAGGGGGCTACGAGCAGTACTTC
14	-	TRBV5-6	TRBJ2-3	TRBD2	CASSLATSGGEKYF	TGTGCCAGCAGCTTGGCCACTAGCGGGGGGGAGAAGTATTTT
13	-	TRBV29-1	TRBJ2-7	-	CSVTDLRRDEQYF	TGCAGCGTTACGGATTTGAGGCGGGACGAGCAGTACTTC
11	once	TRBV20-1	TRBJ1-1	-	CSASRERGAFF	TGCAGTGCTAGTAGAGAGAGAGGAGCTTTCTTT
13	-	TRBV4-3	TRBJ1-6	-	CASSRTRISPLHF	TGCGCCAGCAGCCGCACTCGTATTTCACCCCTCCACTTT
18	-	TRBV19	TRBJ1-5	-	CASTNQGYKIRSNQPQHF	TGTGCCAGTACGAATCAGGGATATAAGATTCGAAGCAATCAGCCCCAGCATTTT
16	-	TRBV5-1	TRBJ1-4	-	CASSLAQRRKNEKLFF	TGCGCCAGCAGCTTGGCCCAGAGGCGGAAAAATGAAAAACTGTTTTTT
13	few	TRBV28	TRBJ1-1	-	CASTGGLNTEAFF	TGTGCCAGCACAGGAGGGTTGAACACTGAAGCTTTCTTT